This is a list of T cell receptor beta chains from one sample in a study of vaccination effects on CD4 cells after COVID-19. Assay used: immunoSEQ multiplex PCR; TCRdb lists only in-frame clones, some missing. The table records around 54,000 clones, roughly 80% of them present only once. The antigens these receptors bind are not known. The source was CD4+ T cells from PBMCs cultured with HCoV-229E spike peptides, collected before COVID-19 vaccination. The receptors stem from a human donor who received a COVID-19 vaccine. Both conserved end residues are part of each CDR3. The D gene is left open where the match is weak. Not all rows give a size; the values are once, few, many and, for expanded clones, a class.

V gene: TRBV7-2; clone size: -; CDR3 length: 14; D gene: -; J gene: TRBJ2-3; CDR3 protein: CASSPLTDTDTQYF; CDR3 DNA: TGTGCCAGCAGCCCACTGACGGACACAGATACGCAGTATTTT
V gene: TRBV2; clone size: -; CDR3 length: 13; D gene: -; J gene: TRBJ1-5; CDR3 protein: CASSAGSNQPQHF; CDR3 DNA: TGTGCCAGCAGTGCGGGTAGCAATCAGCCCCAGCATTTT
V gene: TRBV2; clone size: -; CDR3 length: 13; D gene: -; J gene: TRBJ1-2; CDR3 protein: CASSVVTNYGYTF; CDR3 DNA: TGTGCCAGCAGTGTAGTGACCAACTATGGCTACACCTTC
V gene: TRBV6-5; clone size: -; CDR3 length: 11; D gene: -; J gene: TRBJ1-1; CDR3 protein: CASEKKGEAFF; CDR3 DNA: TGTGCCAGCGAGAAAAAGGGCGAAGCTTTCTTT
V gene: TRBV18; clone size: -; CDR3 length: 15; D gene: -; J gene: TRBJ1-2; CDR3 protein: CASSPPILTGFGYTF; CDR3 DNA: TGTGCCAGCTCACCGCCCATCTTAACAGGGTTTGGCTACACCTTC
V gene: TRBV10-2; clone size: -; CDR3 length: 14; D gene: -; J gene: TRBJ2-3; CDR3 protein: CASIIDLNTDTQYF; CDR3 DNA: TGCGCCAGCATAATCGACTTGAACACAGATACGCAGTATTTT
V gene: TRBV6-1; clone size: -; CDR3 length: 17; D gene: -; J gene: TRBJ2-4; CDR3 protein: CASSGTAGKPLGNIQYF; CDR3 DNA: TGTGCCAGCAGTGGAACTGCCGGGAAACCCCTTGGAAACATTCAGTACTTC
V gene: TRBV9; clone size: once; CDR3 length: 14; D gene: -; J gene: TRBJ1-6; CDR3 protein: CASSPKQEASPLHF; CDR3 DNA: TGTGCCAGCAGCCCGAAGCAGGAGGCCTCACCCCTCCACTTT
V gene: TRBV5-4; clone size: -; CDR3 length: 16; D gene: TRBD1; J gene: TRBJ1-1; CDR3 protein: CASSSRQGMGNTEAFF; CDR3 DNA: TGTGCCAGCAGCTCCCGACAGGGTATGGGGAACACTGAAGCTTTCTTT
V gene: TRBV7-9; clone size: -; CDR3 length: 13; D gene: TRBD1; J gene: TRBJ1-1; CDR3 protein: CASSFGTGIEAFF; CDR3 DNA: TGTGCCAGCAGCTTCGGGACAGGGATTGAAGCTTTCTTT
V gene: TRBV10-1; clone size: once; CDR3 length: 12; D gene: -; J gene: TRBJ2-3; CDR3 protein: CASSRGTDTQYF; CDR3 DNA: TGCGCCAGCAGCCGAGGGACAGATACGCAGTATTTT
V gene: TRBV6-5; clone size: once; CDR3 length: 14; D gene: -; J gene: TRBJ2-5; CDR3 protein: CASSYSMGAETQYF; CDR3 DNA: TGTGCCAGCAGTTATTCCATGGGGGCCGAGACCCAGTACTTC
V gene: TRBV30; clone size: -; CDR3 length: 16; D gene: TRBD1; J gene: TRBJ2-6; CDR3 protein: CAWYRDRGLGANVLTF; CDR3 DNA: TGTGCCTGGTACCGGGACAGGGGGCTTGGGGCCAACGTCCTGACTTTC
V gene: TRBV5-1; clone size: -; CDR3 length: 15; D gene: -; J gene: TRBJ2-5; CDR3 protein: CASSLGTGGQETQYF; CDR3 DNA: TGCGCCAGCAGCTTGGGGACTGGAGGCCAAGAGACCCAGTACTTC
V gene: TRBV5-6; clone size: few; CDR3 length: 14; D gene: -; J gene: TRBJ1-6; CDR3 protein: CASRSTQYNSPLHF; CDR3 DNA: TGTGCCAGCAGATCCACCCAGTATAATTCACCCCTCCACTTT
V gene: TRBV6-4; clone size: -; CDR3 length: 13; D gene: -; J gene: TRBJ2-1; CDR3 protein: CASSVYPYNEQFF; CDR3 DNA: TGTGCCAGCAGTGTCTACCCTTACAATGAGCAGTTCTTC
V gene: TRBV7-6; clone size: -; CDR3 length: 13; D gene: -; J gene: TRBJ2-5; CDR3 protein: CASSFGTLETQYF; CDR3 DNA: TGTGCCAGCAGCTTCGGGACACTTGAGACCCAGTACTTC
V gene: TRBV5-1; clone size: -; CDR3 length: 13; D gene: TRBD1; J gene: TRBJ1-1; CDR3 protein: CASSSDRGLLAFF; CDR3 DNA: TGCGCCAGCAGTTCGGACAGGGGGCTGTTAGCTTTCTTT
V gene: TRBV6-2/TRBV6-3; clone size: -; CDR3 length: 12; D gene: -; J gene: TRBJ1-5; CDR3 protein: CASSYRYQPQHF; CDR3 DNA: TGTGCCAGCAGTTACCGATATCAGCCCCAGCATTTT
V gene: TRBV27; clone size: -; CDR3 length: 17; D gene: -; J gene: TRBJ2-2; CDR3 protein: CASSLSIGGSNTGELFF; CDR3 DNA: TGTGCCAGCAGTTTATCTATCGGGGGATCGAACACCGGGGAGCTGTTTTTT
V gene: TRBV3-1/TRBV3-2; clone size: -; CDR3 length: 12; D gene: -; J gene: TRBJ2-1; CDR3 protein: CASSQLENEQFF; CDR3 DNA: TGTGCCAGCAGCCAACTCGAGAATGAGCAGTTCTTC
V gene: TRBV19; clone size: once; CDR3 length: 14; D gene: -; J gene: TRBJ2-3; CDR3 protein: CASSLGPSTDTQYF; CDR3 DNA: TGTGCCAGTAGTCTCGGCCCTAGCACAGATACGCAGTATTTT
V gene: TRBV6-5; clone size: -; CDR3 length: 14; D gene: -; J gene: TRBJ2-5; CDR3 protein: CASRRNRAQETQYF; CDR3 DNA: TGTGCCAGCAGACGGAACAGGGCCCAAGAGACCCAGTACTTC
V gene: TRBV6-1; clone size: -; CDR3 length: 19; D gene: TRBD1; J gene: TRBJ1-1; CDR3 protein: CASSDTFAGRGQMNTEAFF; CDR3 DNA: TGTGCCAGCAGTGACACATTCGCTGGGAGGGGACAGATGAACACTGAAGCTTTCTTT
V gene: TRBV9; clone size: -; CDR3 length: 15; D gene: TRBD1; J gene: TRBJ2-1; CDR3 protein: CASSVAHGQGAKQFF; CDR3 DNA: TGTGCCAGCAGCGTAGCCCACGGACAGGGGGCCAAGCAGTTCTTC
V gene: TRBV4-1; clone size: few; CDR3 length: 14; D gene: -; J gene: TRBJ1-6; CDR3 protein: CASSQVGRALALHF; CDR3 DNA: TGCGCCAGCAGCCAGGTTGGACGAGCTTTGGCCCTCCACTTT
V gene: TRBV2; clone size: -; CDR3 length: 15; D gene: TRBD1; J gene: TRBJ1-4; CDR3 protein: CASSSGGSGGEKLFF; CDR3 DNA: TGTGCCAGCAGTTCAGGGGGCTCGGGTGGTGAAAAACTGTTTTTT
V gene: TRBV24-1; clone size: -; CDR3 length: 15; D gene: TRBD1; J gene: TRBJ2-3; CDR3 protein: CATSDTRGRTDTQYF; CDR3 DNA: TGTGCCACCAGTGATACCAGGGGGAGAACAGATACGCAGTATTTT
V gene: TRBV18; clone size: -; CDR3 length: 15; D gene: -; J gene: TRBJ2-5; CDR3 protein: CASSNGIGFQETQYF; CDR3 DNA: TGTGCCAGCTCAAATGGGATTGGCTTTCAAGAGACCCAGTACTTC
V gene: TRBV12-3/TRBV12-4; clone size: few; CDR3 length: 13; D gene: -; J gene: TRBJ1-2; CDR3 protein: CASRLGDNHGYTF; CDR3 DNA: TGTGCCAGCCGCTTAGGGGATAACCATGGCTACACCTTC
V gene: TRBV5-1; clone size: -; CDR3 length: 16; D gene: TRBD1; J gene: TRBJ2-3; CDR3 protein: CASSAGRTGGTDTQYF; CDR3 DNA: TGCGCCAGCAGCGCAGGCCGGACAGGGGGCACAGATACGCAGTATTTT
V gene: TRBV29-1; clone size: -; CDR3 length: 19; D gene: TRBD1; J gene: TRBJ1-1; CDR3 protein: CSVEGHRGYRFNRNTEAFF; CDR3 DNA: TGCAGCGTTGAAGGACACAGGGGATATCGATTTAACAGGAACACTGAAGCTTTCTTT
V gene: TRBV3-1/TRBV3-2; clone size: -; CDR3 length: 11; D gene: -; J gene: TRBJ2-5; CDR3 protein: CASSHLWTQYF; CDR3 DNA: TGTGCCAGCAGCCATTTGTGGACCCAGTACTTC
V gene: TRBV19; clone size: -; CDR3 length: 13; D gene: TRBD1; J gene: TRBJ2-3; CDR3 protein: CASSDRALDTQYF; CDR3 DNA: TGTGCCAGTAGTGACAGGGCATTAGATACGCAGTATTTT
V gene: TRBV2; clone size: -; CDR3 length: 13; D gene: -; J gene: TRBJ1-2; CDR3 protein: CASQGTEHYGYTF; CDR3 DNA: TGTGCCTCTCAGGGAACAGAACACTATGGCTACACCTTC
V gene: TRBV7-3; clone size: -; CDR3 length: 13; D gene: -; J gene: TRBJ2-3; CDR3 protein: CASSPPGLDTQYF; CDR3 DNA: TGTGCCAGCAGCCCACCGGGGCTGGATACGCAGTATTTT
V gene: TRBV12-5; clone size: few; CDR3 length: 15; D gene: -; J gene: TRBJ1-3; CDR3 protein: CASGLVLGSGNTIYF; CDR3 DNA: TGTGCTAGTGGTTTGGTTCTGGGCTCTGGAAACACCATATATTTT
V gene: TRBV5-4; clone size: -; CDR3 length: 13; D gene: -; J gene: TRBJ1-1; CDR3 protein: CASSLEGGTEAFF; CDR3 DNA: TGTGCCAGCAGCTTGGAGGGAGGAACTGAAGCTTTCTTT
V gene: TRBV6-1; clone size: -; CDR3 length: 18; D gene: -; J gene: TRBJ2-3; CDR3 protein: CASSGRKPGPQSTDTQYF; CDR3 DNA: TGTGCCAGCAGTGGGCGTAAGCCAGGACCCCAAAGCACAGATACGCAGTATTTT
V gene: TRBV7-3; clone size: -; CDR3 length: 13; D gene: -; J gene: TRBJ1-3; CDR3 protein: CASSLLLGNTIYF; CDR3 DNA: TGTGCCAGCAGCCTTCTCCTTGGAAACACCATATATTTT